This T cell receptor (beta chain) derives from a study of CD8 T cells in ankylosing spondylitis. Whole-study results and caveats: What appeared characteristic of ankylosing spondylitis blood was a TCR beta motif of under 10 highly homologous variants.

TCRdb redid the calling of the 5' RACE reads with MiXCR, one entry per CDR3 protein. This table holds around 450,000 distinct CDR3 sequences, 26% found once. The germline V gene encodes CDR1 LNHNV and CDR2 YYDKDF (reference sequence). Between the trimmed V and J ends, which lost 5 bases and 4 bases, there was a span of 14 bases. The CDR3 is 14 amino acids. As to this clonotype: Its antigen is not identified.

The chain couples TRBV15 to TRBJ1-2; a possible D gene is TRBD1 (5 bases). The sequencing input was blood, either unsorted or a sorted T cell fraction (not recorded which). This TCR derives from a male donor with ankylosing spondylitis. The DNA of the CDR3 is TGTGCCACCAGCCTTATAACAGGTCCCTATGGCTACACCTTC. Amino acid sequence: CATSLITGPYGYTF. Filled out from reference TRBV15 and TRBJ1-2, the complete variable domain reads DAMVIQNPRYQVTQFGKPVTLSCSQTLNHNVMYWYQQKSSQAPKLLFHYYDKDFNNEADTPDNFQSRRPNTSFCFLDIRSPGLGDTAMYLCATSLITGPYGYTFGSGTRLTVV.